The 31 T cell receptor beta chains presented below share a single source sample, sequenced in a study of read filtering for tumor transcriptome and immune sequencing. Molecular barcoded adaptors covering alpha/delta and beta/gamma chains were used on around 400 ng RNA. TCRdb ran MiXCR on the reads and lists one entry per CDR3 protein. In the table there are 100,000 to 150,000 distinct CDR3 sequences, about 13% of which are singletons. Material for sequencing was a population of CD138-negative cells sorted from bone marrow. These receptors were taken from a donor at least 40 years old with multiple myeloma.

There are many counts of this clonotype. J is TRBJ2-3 and V is TRBV11-1; a possible D gene is TRBD2 (6 bases). CDR1 is SGHAT and CDR2 is FQDESV in the germline V gene (reference sequence). The CDR3 has 14 residues. V dropped 3 bases and J dropped 5 bases, with 12 bases sitting between them. Here the CDR3 DNA reads TGTGCCAGCAGCTTCCGGCGGGAAGGAGATACGCAGTATTTT. Its protein is CASSFRREGDTQYF.

This clonotype was recorded many times. V is TRBV7-3 and J is TRBJ1-6; 10 positions match TRBD1. Germline CDR1 reads SGHTA; CDR2 reads FQGTGA. This CDR3 has 14 amino acids. V lost 5 bases, J lost 9 bases, and 4 bases stayed unmatched. In DNA form, the CDR3 reads TGTGCCAGCAGCCTAGACAGGGGGCCTTCACCCCTCCACTTT. This translates into CASSLDRGPSPLHF. Full variable domain (rest looked up from reference TRBV7-3 and TRBJ1-6): GAGVSQTPSNKVTEKGKYVELRCDPISGHTALYWYRQSLGQGPEFLIYFQGTGAADDSGLPNDRFFAVRPEGSVSTLKIQRTERGDSAVYLCASSLDRGPSPLHFGNGTRLTVT.

The chain uses TRBV19 and TRBJ1-5, with D unclear. The germline V and J ends were trimmed by 4 bases and 5 bases, with 9 bases remaining between them. Germline values: CDR1 LNHDA, CDR2 SQIVND (reference sequence). This CDR3 is built from 13 residues. The CDR3 sequence is CASSKWRDQPQHF. The CDR3 DNA sequence: TGTGCCAGTAGTAAGTGGAGGGATCAGCCCCAGCATTTT. Supplemented by reference TRBV19 and TRBJ1-5, the full variable domain reads DGGITQSPKYLFRKEGQNVTLSCEQNLNHDAMYWYRQDPGQGLRLIYYSQIVNDFQKGDIAEGYSVSREKKESFPLTVTSAQKNPTAFYLCASSKWRDQPQHFGDGTRLSIL.

The sample holds many counts of this clonotype. The chain links TRBV12-5 to TRBJ2-1; D unresolved. The CDR3 runs to 15 residues. Trimming shortened V by 7 bases and J by 6 bases, and 19 bases separated the two germline ends. Per the germline V gene, CDR1 is LGHNT and CDR2 is FRNRAP. CDR3: CASAPPGPRSNEQFF. The CDR3 DNA reads TGTGCTAGTGCCCCCCCAGGCCCGAGGTCCAATGAGCAGTTCTTC.

In its sample, this clonotype was seen many times. The V gene is TRBV7-9, the J gene TRBJ2-4, with D possibly matching TRBD2 (5 bases). From germline, CDR1 is SEHNR and CDR2 FQNEAQ (reference sequence). CDR3 size: 15 residues. V gave up 0 bases and J gave up 3 bases, with 9 bases separating them. CDR3 DNA sequence: TGTGCCAGCAGCTTAGCGCCCGGGGTCAAAAACATTCAGTACTTC. It codes for CASSLAPGVKNIQYF.

This clonotype came up a few times. The V gene is TRBV30, the J gene TRBJ2-7; D is possibly TRBD1 (5 bases). Germline CDR1 is GTSNPN and CDR2 is SVGIG (reference sequence). The CDR3 sequence is 14 residues long. Trimming shortened V by 0 bases and J by 2 bases, and 11 bases separated the two germline ends. The CDR3 region is CAWSVWGRAYEQYF. CDR3 coding DNA: TGTGCCTGGAGTGTTTGGGGCAGAGCCTACGAGCAGTACTTC.

The V call is TRBV7-6, the J call TRBJ1-2; no firm D call. The CDR3 runs to 12 residues. The ends were cut back, 1 base at V and 8 bases at J, with 8 bases in the middle. CDR1 and CDR2 (germline): SGHVS, FNYEAQ. For the CDR3, the DNA is TGTGCCAGCAGCTTAGGAAGGGAAGGCTACACCTTC. Amino acids: CASSLGREGYTF.

In regard to this clonotype: This could be a read error, since a much larger clone is one nucleotide away. V gene TRBV19 combines with J gene TRBJ2-5; TRBD1 agrees at 8 bases. V shed 3 bases, J shed 9 bases, and the junction held 6 bases outside the gene matches. CDR1 and CDR2 (germline): LNHDA, SQIVND (reference sequence). This CDR3 spans 13 amino acids. CDR3 in DNA: TGTGCCAGTAGTATCGACAGGGGTGAGGCCCAGTACTTC. It codes for CASSIDRGEAQYF.

This clonotype showed up many times. The chain combines TRBV12-3 or TRBV12-4 with TRBJ1-1; D is unresolved. The germline V and J ends were trimmed by 2 bases and 2 bases, with 6 bases remaining between them. The CDR3 has 13 residues. The CDR3 nucleotides are TGTGCCAGCAGTTTAACCTATAACACTGAAGCTTTCTTT. It specifies CASSLTYNTEAFF.

To note about this clonotype: One end of the junction does not line up with germline, which may come from a read error. This chain links TRBV20-1 with TRBJ2-1; 10 bases align to TRBD2. Germline V CDR1 and CDR2: DFQATT, SNEGSKA (reference sequence). The CDR3 contains 15 residues. CDR3 sequence (DNA): TGCAGTGCCCTTTCCCAGACTAGCGGGCCCGGTGAGCAGCTCTTC. This codes for CSALSQTSGPGEQLF.

In its sample, this clonotype was seen many times. The gene calls are TRBV12-3 or TRBV12-4 and TRBJ2-5; TRBD2 aligns across 11 bases. This CDR3 has 15 residues. The J segment lost 5 bases and the V segment lost 3 bases, leaving 5 bases of the junction unmatched. CDR3 region: CASSFSGRARETQYF. CDR3 sequence (DNA): TGTGCCAGCAGTTTTAGCGGGAGGGCCCGGGAGACCCAGTACTTC.

This clonotype appeared many times. This rearrangement joins TRBV13 to TRBJ2-7; 7 bases map to TRBD2. The germline gives CDR1 PRHDT, CDR2 FYEKMQ (reference sequence). Unmatched junction bases numbered 3, after V lost 2 bases and J lost 2 bases. CDR3 length: 14 amino acids. CDR3 loop: CASSLRLAPYEQYF. The CDR3, as DNA: TGTGCCAGCAGCTTACGACTAGCTCCCTACGAGCAGTACTTC.

Concerning this clonotype: Being one base from a much bigger clone, this may be a read error. The V gene is TRBV14, the J gene TRBJ1-1, with a tentative D call TRBD1 (6 bases). This CDR3 is 17 amino acids long. Per the germline V gene, CDR1 is SGHDN and CDR2 is FVKESK. This CDR3 reads CASSQEYAGTLNTEDFF. The CDR3, as DNA: TGTGCCAGCAGCCAAGAATATGCGGGGACATTAAACACTGAAGATTTCTTT.

This clonotype was detected many times. The chain carries TRBV6-2 or TRBV6-3 and TRBJ2-1; 15 bases are a match to TRBD2. The CDR3 is 16 residues long. J was trimmed by 7 bases and V by 4 bases; bases with no gene match: 5. Germline CDR1 and CDR2: MNHEY and SVGEGT. In DNA, the CDR3 is TGTGCCAGCAGTTCACGGACTAGCGGGAGGGTAAATGAGCAGTTCTTC. Amino acid sequence: CASSSRTSGRVNEQFF.

The CDR3 spells CASSLMAGGHNEQFF. In DNA form, the CDR3 reads TGTGCCAGCAGCTTAATGGCGGGAGGCCACAATGAGCAGTTCTTC. This chain links TRBV7-6 with TRBJ2-1; 8 bases are shared with TRBD2. V lost 2 bases and J lost 5; bases outside the gene matches: 5. This CDR3 is 15 amino acids long. CDR1 SGHVS and CDR2 FNYEAQ come from the germline V gene.

This clonotype was seen repeatedly, ten times or more. The V call is TRBV12-3 or TRBV12-4, the J call TRBJ2-2, with 16 bases fitting TRBD2. Unmatched junction bases numbered 7, after V lost 6 bases and J lost 3 bases. CDR3 size: 18 residues. This chain's CDR3 is CASSSGLAGGPYTGELFF. The CDR3 DNA follows: TGTGCCAGCAGCTCGGGACTAGCGGGAGGGCCCTACACCGGGGAGCTGTTTTTT.

This clonotype has a handful of counts. CDR3 bases: TGTGCCAGTAGTAAGACAGGACAGAACACCGGGGAGCTGTTTTTT. Translation gives CASSKTGQNTGELFF. The chain links TRBV19 to TRBJ2-2, with D tentatively TRBD1 (6 bases). Trimming removed 4 bases at V and 1 base at J, with 10 bases between. Germline CDR1 LNHDA, CDR2 SQIVND (reference sequence). The CDR3 is 15 amino acids.

This clonotype was observed at least ten times. V usage is TRBV4-3 and J usage is TRBJ2-5; 7 bases map to TRBD1. Germline V gene data show CDR1 as LGHNA and CDR2 as YSLEER. The CDR3 contains 16 residues. The J segment lost 3 bases and the V segment lost 0 bases, leaving 7 bases of the junction unmatched. The DNA for the CDR3 is TGCGCCAGCAGCCAAGATAAGGGACAGTTAAAAGAGACCCAGTACTTC. It is translated as CASSQDKGQLKETQYF.

The chain carries TRBV14 and TRBJ2-1; D unclear. Germline assignment: CDR1 SGHDN and CDR2 FVKESK. The CDR3 spans 14 residues. V was clipped by 2 bases and J by 8 bases, with 13 bases between them. CDR3 region: CASSQSLTVHEQFF. For the CDR3, the DNA is TGTGCCAGCAGCCAAAGCCTTACCGTCCATGAGCAGTTCTTC.

V gene TRBV11-3 combines with J gene TRBJ2-3, with TRBD2 identical over 12 bases. The ends lost 8 bases at V and 0 bases at J; junction bases unmatched: 6. Germline V gene data show CDR1 as SGHNT and CDR2 as YENEEA. The CDR3 length is 16 residues. The CDR3 is CASGRGTSGSTDTQYF. In nucleotides, the CDR3 is TGTGCCAGCGGCCGGGGGACTAGCGGGAGCACAGATACGCAGTATTTT.

This clonotype was seen ten or more times. The V call is TRBV29-1, the J call TRBJ2-5; D not certain. Trimming took 5 bases from V and 5 from J, leaving 18 bases between them. Germline values: CDR1 SQVTM, CDR2 ANQGSEA. There are 14 residues in the CDR3. The CDR3 bases are TGCAGCGTTCCGGAACAAGGTCCCTGGGAGACCCAGTACTTC. This sequence encodes CSVPEQGPWETQYF. The full variable domain, with the rest looked up from reference TRBV29-1 and TRBJ2-5, is SAVISQKPSRDICQRGTSLTIQCQVDSQVTMMFWYRQQPGQSLTLIATANQGSEATYESGFVIDKFPISRPNLTFSTLTVSNMSPEDSSIYLCSVPEQGPWETQYFGPGTRLLVL.

Ten or more counts support this clonotype. The V gene is TRBV10-3, the J gene TRBJ1-1; the D gene is possibly TRBD1 (5 bases). CDR1 and CDR2 from the germline V gene are ENHRY and SYGVKD. The length of the CDR3 is 14 residues. Deletions cut 10 bases from V and 0 bases from J, with 15 bases between. The CDR3 loop reads CATAGGVMNTEAFF. CDR3 sequence (DNA): TGTGCCACAGCCGGAGGGGTCATGAACACTGAAGCTTTCTTT.

This clonotype was detected ten times or more. V usage is TRBV14 and J usage is TRBJ2-3; 8 bases are shared with TRBD1. Germline lookup yields CDR1 SGHDN and CDR2 FVKESK. The CDR3 contains 16 residues. Losses at the gene ends were 3 bases for V and 2 bases for J; bases not matched to a gene: 7. The CDR3 spells CASSHFGQGPTDTQYF. In nucleotides, the CDR3 is TGTGCCAGCAGCCATTTCGGACAGGGACCCACAGATACGCAGTATTTT.

This clonotype came up a few times. A much more abundant neighbour one base away suggests this may be a read error. The rearrangement joins TRBV4-1 to TRBJ2-1, with D perhaps being TRBD1 or TRBD2 (5 bases each). Deletions cut 1 base from V and 10 bases from J, with 23 bases between. This CDR3 is 17 amino acids long. The germline V gene encodes CDR1 MGHRA and CDR2 YSYEKL. The CDR3 DNA is TGCGCCAGCAGCCAAGCGAGTCTGTCAGGCTATGAGGGGGAGCAGTTCTTC. It specifies CASSQASLSGYEGEQFF.

This chain joins TRBV25-1 and TRBJ2-1, with TRBD2 identical over 9 bases. Per germline, CDR1 MGHDK and CDR2 SYGVNS. J was trimmed by 1 base and V by 8 bases; bases with no gene match: 18. This CDR3 has 19 amino acids. The CDR3 here is CASGGGTGGRAESYNEQFF. CDR3 DNA: TGTGCCAGCGGTGGAGGGACTGGCGGGAGGGCCGAATCCTACAATGAGCAGTTCTTC.

In the case of this clonotype: With a much larger clone just one base away, this may be a read error. This sequence joins TRBV29-1 and TRBJ2-5; possible D gene TRBD1, 6 bases. The V end lost 4 bases, the J end lost 4 bases, and 13 bases lay between the germline ends. The CDR3 extends over 13 amino acids. Germline V CDR1 and CDR2: SQVTM, ANQGSEA. CDR3 region: CSVASHRVETQYF. As DNA, the CDR3 is TGCAGCGTTGCGAGTCACAGGGTAGAGACCCAGTACTTC.

The chain links TRBV7-3 to TRBJ2-2; TRBD1 matches at 8 bases. J gave up 6 bases and V 3 bases, and 3 bases lay outside the gene matches. Per germline, CDR1 SGHTA and CDR2 FQGTGA. The CDR3 is 14 amino acids. The CDR3, as DNA: TGTGCCAGCAGCTTGGACAGGGTTTCCGGGGAGCTGTTTTTT. Translating gives CASSLDRVSGELFF.

This clonotype has just a few counts. This clone may be a read error of a much larger clone one base away. J is TRBJ2-5 and V is TRBV12-5, with 9 bases matching TRBD2. Germline V gene sequence: CDR1 LGHNT, CDR2 FRNRAP. This CDR3 spans 16 amino acids. The CDR3 nucleotides are TGTGCTAGTGGTCTAGCGGGAACCGTTAACCAAGAGGCCCAGTACTTC. This gives the protein CASGLAGTVNQEAQYF.

This clonotype was counted ten times or more. The J gene is TRBJ2-1, the V gene TRBV20-1, with D tentatively TRBD2 (6 bases). CDR1 and CDR2 from the germline V gene are DFQATT and SNEGSKA (reference sequence). The CDR3 contains 14 residues. The V and J ends lost 3 bases and 3 bases respectively, with 12 bases between them. The DNA of the CDR3 is TGCAGTGCTAGTTCTCGGGACTTCTACAATGAGCAGTTCTTC. It encodes CSASSRDFYNEQFF.

This clonotype was seen ten or more times. Its ends do not fully match the called genes, so a read error is possible. This chain connects TRBV13 to TRBJ2-1; 12 bases agree with TRBD2. The CDR3 loop spans 14 amino acids. Germline CDR1 is PRHDT and CDR2 is FYEKMQ (reference sequence). CDR3 bases: TGTGCCAGCAGCTTAGGCTTGACTAGCGGGAGTCAACGATTC. Its protein is CASSLGLTSGSQRF.

The V call is TRBV20-1, the J call TRBJ1-3; no reliable D call. The CDR3 length is 13 residues. Trimming removed 6 bases from V and 2 bases from J, with 11 bases in between. CDR1 DFQATT and CDR2 SNEGSKA come from the germline V gene (reference sequence). For the CDR3, the DNA is TGCAGTGCCCCAGTTGGAGCTGGAAACACCATATATTTT. Amino acid sequence: CSAPVGAGNTIYF.